The present entry profiles one TCR beta chain with its context. The data are from a study of blood T cell repertoires in COVID-19. In the study overall: Material from acute and convalescent COVID-19 was sourced from the United States, Italy and Spain. The cDNA or gDNA used as material had been derived from T cells, B-cell-depleted T cells, or PBMCs.

The CDR3 runs to 13 residues. The germline gives CDR1 SEHNR, CDR2 FQNEAQ (reference sequence). Trimming took 5 bases from V and 7 from J, leaving 12 bases between them. Methods used by the authors: Reference gene primer amplification gave nucleated cell count estimates. The table came from immunoSEQ multiplex PCR; TCRdb's copy has only in-frame clones and leaves some out. D and trimming come from the DNA, and the V and J calls and clone size come from that table. The sample carries about 190,000 clones, 80% to 85% recorded once. The chain has TRBV7-9 and TRBJ1-5; D gene uncertain. The sequencing sample was made of peripheral blood. This receptor was taken from a woman between 40 and 55 years old with acute or convalescent COVID-19. The DNA for the CDR3 is TGTGCCAGCAGCCCAGCCCTGGGCCAGCCCCAGCATTTT. Protein sequence: CASSPALGQPQHF.